Given below is one TCR beta chain in context. CDR3 length equals 15 residues. V was pared by 10 bases and J by 3 bases, with 12 bases of the junction left unmatched. Germline V gene sequence: CDR1 WNHNN, CDR2 SYGVQD (reference sequence). This record belongs to a study of shared clonotypes between healthy human individuals. Study details: The composition of the donors was a couple of women and a few men aged 18 to 49. Three CD4 naive, three CD4 memory, two CD8 naive and one CD8 memory plate were used per donor.

TCRdb's table, derived via immunoSEQ multiplex PCR, lists solely in-frame clones and lacks some. The sample has some 2 million clones; roughly 96% are singletons. The receptor was isolated from a man in his late teens or twenties in good health. Sequencing was performed on naive CD4+ T cells sorted from blood. The subset is: CD45RA+ positively selected. The chain is built from TRBV10-1 and TRBJ2-7, with 10 nucleotides matching TRBD2. Here the CDR3 reads CATAAWTSGHYEQYF. The CDR3 nucleotides are TGCGCCACCGCCGCATGGACTAGCGGACACTACGAGCAGTACTTC.